Below, one T cell receptor (beta chain) is given with its context. Its cognate antigen is unknown. These data originate in a study of OX40 agonist ivuxolimab in advanced cancers. Study-wide context: Ivuxolimab, an antibody that agonizes OX40 (CD134), was administered to the patients. Patients were dosed intravenously with ivuxolimab at 0.01 to 10 mg/kg every 2 weeks.

Using immunoSEQ multiplex PCR, the repertoire was profiled, and TCRdb retains in-frame clones only, with some absent. This table has approximately 60,000 clones, more than 85% appearing once. Whole-study findings and limits: Several nonresponders also turned out to have low normalized T-cell clonal expansion. The CD4+ and CD8+ T cells in the blood had expanded clonally by week 6 at 0.1 to 3.0 mg/kg.

Sequencing used CD4+ or CD8+ T cells sorted from blood, obtained in a trial of the OX40 agonist ivuxolimab. The origin of this receptor is an adult with an advanced solid tumor such as melanoma, head and neck, liver or kidney cancer.

As DNA, the CDR3 is TGCGCCAGCAGCTTGGTCGAACAGGGTAATTACAATGAGCAGTTCTTC. It codes for CASSLVEQGNYNEQFF. V is TRBV5-1 and J is TRBJ2-1; TRBD1 might be the D (6 bases). Trimming took off 0 bases at V and 4 bases at J, with 14 bases between the two ends. The CDR3 consists of 16 residues. Germline CDR1 reads SGHRS; CDR2 reads YFSETQ.